Each of the 20 T cell receptor beta chains below was sequenced from the same sample in a study of cytomegalovirus exposure and HLA in healthy donors. A multiplex PCR was run with 60 Vbeta primers and 13 Jbeta primers. Sequenced by immunoSEQ multiplex PCR; TCRdb stores in-frame clones only, minus some. This repertoire includes some 46,000 clones. Specimen: PBMCs. The receptor set was obtained from a male donor in good health and CMV-seronegative.

On this clone: One junction end does not reproduce the germline sequence, and a read error may be involved. The chain recombines TRBV7-2 with TRBJ1-2, with 7 bases lining up with TRBD1. The CDR3 has 17 amino acids. Germline V lookup: CDR1 SGHTA, CDR2 FQGNSA. The CDR3 loop reads CASSVAIDRARNYGYTF. In nucleotides, the CDR3 is TGTGCCAGCAGCGTAGCGATTGACAGGGCCCGTAACTATGGCTACACCTTC.

The J gene is TRBJ1-2, the V gene TRBV6-1; TRBD1 matches 11 bases. The ends lost 4 bases at V and 9 bases at J; junction bases unmatched: 4. Looked up from germline, CDR1 is MNHNS and CDR2 is SASEGT. The CDR3 totals 13 residues. For the CDR3, the DNA is TGTGCCAGCAGTGTGGACAGGGGGCAGAGCTACACCTTC. It specifies CASSVDRGQSYTF.

V usage is TRBV11-2 and J usage is TRBJ2-3; 7 positions agree with TRBD2. The CDR3 length is 12 residues. Germline trimming cut 1 base from V and 15 bases from J; bases unmatched to any gene: 7. Per the germline V gene, CDR1 is SGHAT and CDR2 is FQNNGV. The CDR3 reads CASSLAGGSGYF. The CDR3, as DNA: TGTGCCAGCAGCTTAGCGGGAGGTTCTGGATATTTT.

The CDR3 here is CASSQDSGQTNQPQHF. The CDR3 coding sequence is TGTGCCAGCAGCCAAGATAGCGGGCAGACTAATCAGCCCCAGCATTTT. The chain carries TRBV4-2 and TRBJ1-5; D is unclear. Trimming left V 0 bases short and J 4 bases short, with 13 bases between. This CDR3 region has 16 residues. Germline V gene data show CDR1 as LGHNA and CDR2 as YNFKEQ.

This rearrangement joins TRBV30 to TRBJ2-7, with 7 bases identical to TRBD2. Unmatched junction bases numbered 5, after V lost 1 base and J lost 8 bases. CDR1 is GTSNPN, CDR2 SVGIG, per germline (reference sequence). This CDR3 spans 12 amino acids. The CDR3 loop reads CAWSASTSKQYF. The CDR3 DNA reads TGTGCCTGGAGTGCTTCGACTAGCAAGCAGTACTTC.

The chain employs TRBV10-3 and TRBJ2-3, with 9 positions matching TRBD1. This CDR3 has 17 amino acids. Germline CDR1 ENHRY, CDR2 SYGVKD. V lost 3 bases and J lost 7; bases outside the gene matches: 14. Here the CDR3 DNA reads TGTGCCATCAGTGACCCCCTAAGGACAGGGGTGGGTAATACGCAGTATTTT. Translated: CAISDPLRTGVGNTQYF.

Concerning this clone: This sample includes further DNA sequences coding for the same CDR3. The V call is TRBV6-5, the J call TRBJ1-2, with D perhaps TRBD1 (6 bases). Germline values: CDR1 MNHEY, CDR2 SVGAGI. The V end was cut by 6 bases, the J end by 4 bases, with 12 bases between. This CDR3 comprises 13 residues. CDR3 protein: CASSSEDSYGYTF. In nucleotides, the CDR3 is TGTGCCAGCAGCTCAGAGGACAGCTATGGCTACACCTTC.

V and J are TRBV19 and TRBJ2-7; no reliable D call. The CDR3 is 14 amino acids. Trimming shortened V by 3 bases and J by 3 bases, and 12 bases separated the two germline ends. Germline CDR1 is LNHDA and CDR2 is SQIVND (reference sequence). CDR3 DNA: TGTGCCAGTAGTATTGGTATCCGCAGCTACGAGCAGTACTTC. It is translated as CASSIGIRSYEQYF.

The genes are TRBV19 and TRBJ1-2, with a possible D match to TRBD1 (5 bases). Trimming took off 3 bases at V and 5 bases at J, with 7 bases between the two ends. Germline V lookup: CDR1 LNHDA, CDR2 SQIVND (reference sequence). This CDR3 has 12 amino acids. The CDR3 nucleotides are TGTGCCAGTAGTATCGACAGATATGGCTACACCTTC. Protein: CASSIDRYGYTF.

The chain recombines TRBV4-1 with TRBJ2-4; maybe TRBD2 (7 bases). The V gene lost 4 bases and the J gene lost 6 bases, with 28 bases spanning the gap. This CDR3 has 19 amino acids. From germline, CDR1 is MGHRA and CDR2 YSYEKL. The CDR3 DNA reads TGCGCCAGCAGCCCCCAGGGGTTCGGGGGGCAACGCCTTGGAAACATTCAGTACTTC. It yields the protein CASSPQGFGGQRLGNIQYF.

The chain employs TRBV7-8 and TRBJ2-7; TRBD2 might be the D (5 bases). CDR3 size: 14 residues. Trimming removed 5 bases at V and 1 base at J, with 12 bases between. Germline CDR1 reads SGHVS; CDR2 reads FQNEAQ. The chain's CDR3 is CASSMGDYSYEQYF. The CDR3 DNA is TGTGCCAGCAGCATGGGAGACTATTCCTACGAGCAGTACTTC.

The rearrangement uses TRBV10-1 and TRBJ2-7; 9 nucleotides match TRBD2. This CDR3 spans 16 amino acids. Unmatched junction bases numbered 9, after V lost 5 bases and J lost 1 base. Germline CDR1 and CDR2: WNHNN and SYGVQD (reference sequence). CDR3 coding DNA: TGCGCCAGCAGTCAAGGGACTAGCAGTGGGTCCTACGAGCAGTACTTC. It translates to CASSQGTSSGSYEQYF.

This chain links TRBV5-1 with TRBJ2-5; D is perhaps TRBD1 (6 bases). V was cut by 4 bases and J by 10 bases, with 11 bases left in between. The V gene's germline CDR1 is SGHRS and CDR2 YFSETQ. The CDR3 contains 11 residues. The CDR3 here is CASSDPGDQYF. The CDR3 region has the DNA TGCGCCAGCAGCGACCCAGGGGACCAGTACTTC.

V and J are TRBV5-1 and TRBJ1-1, with 7 nucleotides matching TRBD1. The germline V gene encodes CDR1 SGHRS and CDR2 YFSETQ. Unmatched junction bases numbered 7, after V lost 4 bases and J lost 1 base. The CDR3 loop spans 15 amino acids. CDR3 sequence (DNA): TGCGCCAGCAGCCAACCGGGACAGCGGAACACTGAAGCTTTCTTT. Residues: CASSQPGQRNTEAFF.

J is TRBJ1-2 and V is TRBV5-3, with D perhaps matching TRBD1 (5 bases). TRBV5-3 is reported as an ORF; its role is uncertain. There are 14 residues in the CDR3. Deletions cut 3 bases from V and 4 bases from J, with 13 bases between. The DNA for the CDR3 is TGTGCCAGAAGCTGCCAGGACATCTCCTATGGCTACACCTTC. This sequence encodes CARSCQDISYGYTF.

This chain joins TRBV9 and TRBJ2-7; TRBD1 might be the D (6 bases). The CDR3 extends over 14 amino acids. Germline values: CDR1 SGDLS, CDR2 YYNGEE. The V gene lost 0 bases and the J gene lost 4 bases, with 11 bases spanning the gap. The CDR3 protein is CASSVDQGNYEQYF. The DNA for the CDR3 is TGTGCCAGCAGCGTAGATCAGGGGAATTACGAGCAGTACTTC.

The chain is built from TRBV30 and TRBJ2-3; 11 positions agree with TRBD2. Looked up from germline, CDR1 is GTSNPN and CDR2 is SVGIG (reference sequence). This CDR3 contains 15 residues. V trimming: 1 base; J trimming: 4 bases; junction bases outside the gene matches: 4. The CDR3 region is CAWSALAGGPDTQYF. In DNA form, the CDR3 reads TGTGCCTGGAGTGCATTAGCGGGAGGGCCAGATACGCAGTATTTT.

The chain uses TRBV9 and TRBJ2-3, with 9 bases fitting TRBD2. V shed 1 base, J shed 4 bases, and the junction held 7 bases outside the gene matches. The length of the CDR3 is 16 residues. The germline CDR1 and CDR2 sequences are SGDLS and YYNGEE. In DNA form, the CDR3 reads TGTGCCAGCAGCGTAACCGGGACTAGCTTTTCAGATACGCAGTATTTT. The encoded protein is CASSVTGTSFSDTQYF.

V gene TRBV9 combines with J gene TRBJ2-5, with no clear D. The CDR3 is 15 amino acids. V was cut by 3 bases and J by 5 bases, with 17 bases left in between. Germline-derived CDR1 and CDR2 are SGDLS and YYNGEE. The CDR3 reads CASSAQALGPETQYF. Here the CDR3 DNA reads TGTGCCAGCAGCGCCCAAGCCCTAGGTCCTGAGACCCAGTACTTC.

V and J are TRBV6-5 and TRBJ2-1; a possible D gene is TRBD1 (6 bases). CDR1 is MNHEY and CDR2 is SVGAGI in the germline V gene. CDR3 length equals 14 residues. Trimming took off 7 bases at V and 5 bases at J, with 15 bases between the two ends. CDR3 nucleotides: TGTGCCAGCACCCTAGGGGGTCGAGACAATGAGCAGTTCTTC. The encoded protein is CASTLGGRDNEQFF.